Sequencing of this T cell receptor beta chain was carried out in a study of sequential checkpoint blockade in melanoma. The CDR3 has 12 residues. Germline V gene sequence: CDR1 SQVTM, CDR2 ANQGSEA. Trimming cost V 5 bases and J 5 bases, with 9 bases left between them. The data were produced by immunoSEQ multiplex PCR, yet TCRdb's version contains in-frame clones alone and is incomplete. The data contain about 17,000 clones, around 70% of them singletons. The treatment here: randomized to nivolumab then ipilimumab (arm A) or the reverse (arm B). V is TRBV29-1 and J is TRBJ1-4, with unresolved D. Sequenced here: CD8+ T cells sorted from blood (inferred from file names), sampled from a patient given nivolumab and ipilimumab in sequence. This receptor was obtained from a human donor with melanoma. DNA of the CDR3: TGCAGCGTTACGATTGAGAATGAAAAACTGTTTTTT. Residues: CSVTIENEKLFF.